The rows below give T cell receptor beta chains drawn from one sample of a study of blood T cell repertoires in COVID-19. Assay: immunoSEQ multiplex PCR; the TCRdb copy retains only in-frame clones and omits some. The sample includes fewer than 350,000 clones, more than 80% seen only once; the top ten take 6% to 7%. Sequencing used peripheral blood. The receptors shown here come from a woman aged 25 to 39 with COVID-19, enrolled during active disease. Each CDR3 is given with its conserved first and last residue. D genes are given only for firm matches. Some rows have no size entry. The others give once, few or many, or a class for an expanded clone.

clone_size: NA
j_call: TRBJ2-2
d_call: TRBD1
v_call: TRBV28
cdr3_nt: TGTGCCGTAGGACAGGCGAACACCGGGGAGCTGTTTTTT
cdr3_aa: CAVGQANTGELFF

clone_size: NA
j_call: TRBJ2-5
d_call: TRBD1
v_call: TRBV6-5
cdr3_nt: TGTGCCAGCAGACACTTTGGACAGGGGAGAGAGACCCAGTACTTC
cdr3_aa: CASRHFGQGRETQYF

clone_size: NA
j_call: TRBJ2-7
d_call: TRBD2
v_call: TRBV27
cdr3_nt: TGTGCCAGCAGTTTAGGGACTAGCGGCTCCTACGAGCAGTACTTC
cdr3_aa: CASSLGTSGSYEQYF

clone_size: NA
j_call: TRBJ1-1
d_call: TRBD1
v_call: TRBV27
cdr3_nt: TGTGCCAGCAGTTTAATTCCAGGGGGCGCGGGGACTGAAGCTTTCTTT
cdr3_aa: CASSLIPGGAGTEAFF

clone_size: NA
j_call: TRBJ1-4
d_call: NA
v_call: TRBV30
cdr3_nt: TGTGCCTGGAGTGTCGGCGGCCCCTCTGAAAAACTGTTTTTT
cdr3_aa: CAWSVGGPSEKLFF

clone_size: NA
j_call: TRBJ1-4
d_call: TRBD1
v_call: TRBV24-1
cdr3_nt: TGTGCCACCAGTGGGGGACAGGGAAGAAATGAAAAACTGTTTTTT
cdr3_aa: CATSGGQGRNEKLFF

clone_size: NA
j_call: TRBJ2-7
d_call: NA
v_call: TRBV4-3
cdr3_nt: TGCGCCAGCAGCCTGACAACTAGCACCTACGAGCAGTACTTC
cdr3_aa: CASSLTTSTYEQYF

clone_size: NA
j_call: TRBJ2-7
d_call: TRBD2
v_call: TRBV3-1/TRBV3-2
cdr3_nt: TGTGCCAGCAGCCAAGACCCCGGGACTAGGAACTACGAGCAGTACTTC
cdr3_aa: CASSQDPGTRNYEQYF

clone_size: NA
j_call: TRBJ2-3
d_call: TRBD2
v_call: TRBV2
cdr3_nt: TGTGCCAGCAGGGGGCCTAGCGGCCTACCCACAGATACGCAGTATTTT
cdr3_aa: CASRGPSGLPTDTQYF

clone_size: NA
j_call: TRBJ2-3
d_call: TRBD2
v_call: TRBV20-1
cdr3_nt: TGCAGTGCTAGTATACTAGCGGGAGGGCCAGATACGCAGTATTTT
cdr3_aa: CSASILAGGPDTQYF

clone_size: NA
j_call: TRBJ1-4
d_call: NA
v_call: TRBV18
cdr3_nt: TGTGCCAGCTCGCCCCCGGGGACTCCTGAAAAACTGTTTTTT
cdr3_aa: CASSPPGTPEKLFF

clone_size: NA
j_call: TRBJ2-3
d_call: TRBD1
v_call: TRBV5-1
cdr3_nt: TGCGCCAGCTGGCACCGGGACAGTATCACAGATACGCAGTATTTT
cdr3_aa: CASWHRDSITDTQYF

clone_size: NA
j_call: TRBJ2-5
d_call: NA
v_call: TRBV7-9
cdr3_nt: TGTGTTTCACCCCGGGATCCCGAAGAGACCCAGTACTTC
cdr3_aa: CVSPRDPEETQYF

clone_size: NA
j_call: TRBJ2-1
d_call: TRBD2
v_call: TRBV5-1
cdr3_nt: TGCGCCAGCAGCTTGGGGACTAGCGGGACCAATGAGCAGTTCTTC
cdr3_aa: CASSLGTSGTNEQFF

clone_size: once
j_call: TRBJ2-1
d_call: TRBD2
v_call: TRBV9
cdr3_nt: TGTGCCAGCAGCGTAGGGGGGACTAGCGGGTCGAGCTCCTACAATGAGCAGTTCTTC
cdr3_aa: CASSVGGTSGSSSYNEQFF

clone_size: NA
j_call: TRBJ2-7
d_call: TRBD2
v_call: TRBV5-5
cdr3_nt: TGTGCCAGCATCCGGAGCGGGGACGAGCAGTACTTC
cdr3_aa: CASIRSGDEQYF

clone_size: NA
j_call: TRBJ2-5
d_call: TRBD1
v_call: TRBV28
cdr3_nt: TGTGCCAGCAGTTCCTACAGGGGGACCCAGTACTTC
cdr3_aa: CASSSYRGTQYF

clone_size: NA
j_call: TRBJ1-2
d_call: NA
v_call: TRBV28
cdr3_nt: TGTGCCAGCAGTTTCACGGGGGGCTACTATGGCTACACCTTC
cdr3_aa: CASSFTGGYYGYTF

clone_size: NA
j_call: TRBJ1-3
d_call: NA
v_call: TRBV12-3/TRBV12-4
cdr3_nt: TGTGCCAGCAGTTCTCTGTCTGGAAACACCATATATTTT
cdr3_aa: CASSSLSGNTIYF

clone_size: NA
j_call: TRBJ1-5
d_call: NA
v_call: TRBV21-1
cdr3_nt: TGTGCCAGCACCCGGAGGGACAGGGGGTATCAGCCCCAGCATTTT
cdr3_aa: CASTRRDRGYQPQHF

clone_size: NA
j_call: TRBJ1-1
d_call: NA
v_call: TRBV30
cdr3_nt: TGTGCCTGGAGTGTTCGGAGGGAAGCTTTCTTT
cdr3_aa: CAWSVRREAFF

clone_size: NA
j_call: TRBJ1-4
d_call: TRBD1
v_call: TRBV3-1/TRBV3-2
cdr3_nt: TGTGCCAGCAGCCAAGGACAGGGGAATGAAAAACTGTTTTTT
cdr3_aa: CASSQGQGNEKLFF

clone_size: NA
j_call: TRBJ2-7
d_call: TRBD2
v_call: TRBV4-2
cdr3_nt: TGTGCCAGCAGCCAATCGAGCGGGAGGGACTACGAGCAGTACTTC
cdr3_aa: CASSQSSGRDYEQYF

clone_size: NA
j_call: TRBJ2-1
d_call: NA
v_call: TRBV20-1
cdr3_nt: TGCAGTGCTAGTTCTAGGGGCTTCGACGGGAGTGGCGAGCAGTTCTTC
cdr3_aa: CSASSRGFDGSGEQFF

clone_size: few
j_call: TRBJ1-3
d_call: NA
v_call: TRBV12-3/TRBV12-4
cdr3_nt: TGTGCCAGCACCGGGGGGTCTGGAAACACCATATATTTT
cdr3_aa: CASTGGSGNTIYF